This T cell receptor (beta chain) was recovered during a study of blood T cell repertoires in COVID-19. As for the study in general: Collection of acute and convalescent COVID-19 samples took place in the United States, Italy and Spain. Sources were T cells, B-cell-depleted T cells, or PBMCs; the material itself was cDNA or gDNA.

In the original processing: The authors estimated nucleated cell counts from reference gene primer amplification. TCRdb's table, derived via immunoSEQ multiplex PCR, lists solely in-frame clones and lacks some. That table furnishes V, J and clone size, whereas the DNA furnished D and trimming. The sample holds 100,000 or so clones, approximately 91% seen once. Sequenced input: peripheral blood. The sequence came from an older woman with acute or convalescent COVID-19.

The CDR3 loop reads CASSSDRGRGGYTF. CDR3 nucleotides: TGTGCCAGCAGCTCAGACAGGGGGCGCGGTGGCTACACCTTC. The rearrangement links TRBV5-4 to TRBJ1-2; 10 bases are shared with TRBD1. V shed 3 bases and J 7 bases; nucleotides not matched to a gene: 6. Germline V CDR1 and CDR2: SGHNT, YYREEE (reference sequence). CDR3 length equals 14 residues.